This T cell receptor (beta chain) was sequenced during a study of cytomegalovirus exposure and HLA in healthy donors. Germline assignment: CDR1 SQVTM and CDR2 ANQGSEA. The CDR3 contains 14 residues. The primer mix had 60 Vbeta and 13 Jbeta primers. The method was immunoSEQ multiplex PCR; TCRdb's version includes in-frame clones alone and lacks a portion of them. The sample contains around 94,000 clones, approximately 76% of which appear only once. Study results and caveats: TCR beta sequences numbering around 15,000 were associated with HLA alleles at 0.05 false discovery rate in a later analysis. There were a few CMV-associated chains whose specificity for CMV antigens was confirmed in vitro. As a later analysis showed, a missense DCLRE1C variant was linked to trimming of TCR beta V- and J-genes.

Note on this clone: Its antigen is not known. An end of the junction does not agree with germline; a read error may underlie this.

The material sequenced was PBMCs. V and J are TRBV29-1 and TRBJ2-3; D is perhaps TRBD2 (6 bases). This receptor was identified in a woman in her fifties or sixties in good health and CMV-seropositive. The CDR3: CSVGRGSQADTQYF. CDR3 coding DNA: TGCAGCGTTGGGAGGGGCAGCCAGGCAGATACACAGTATTTT.